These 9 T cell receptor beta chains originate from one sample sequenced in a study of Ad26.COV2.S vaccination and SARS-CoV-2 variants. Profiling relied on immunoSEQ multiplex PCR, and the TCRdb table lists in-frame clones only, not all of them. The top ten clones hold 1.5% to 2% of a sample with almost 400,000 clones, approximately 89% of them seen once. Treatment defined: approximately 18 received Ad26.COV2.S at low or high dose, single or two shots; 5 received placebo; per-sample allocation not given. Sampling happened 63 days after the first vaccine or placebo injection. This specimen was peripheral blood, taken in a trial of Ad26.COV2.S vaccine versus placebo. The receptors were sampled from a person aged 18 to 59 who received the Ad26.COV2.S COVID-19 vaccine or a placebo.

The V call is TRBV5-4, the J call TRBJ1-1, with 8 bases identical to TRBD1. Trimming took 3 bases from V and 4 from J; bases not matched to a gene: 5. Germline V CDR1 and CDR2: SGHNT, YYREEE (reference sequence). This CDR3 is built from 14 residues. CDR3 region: CASSWQGALTEAFF. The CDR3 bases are TGTGCCAGCAGCTGGCAGGGGGCCCTCACTGAAGCTTTCTTT.

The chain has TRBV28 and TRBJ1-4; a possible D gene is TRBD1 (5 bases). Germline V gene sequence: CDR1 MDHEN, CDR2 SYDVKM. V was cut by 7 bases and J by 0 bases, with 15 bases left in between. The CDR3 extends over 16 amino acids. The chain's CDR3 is CASTVGGAATNEKLFF. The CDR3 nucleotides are TGTGCCAGCACCGTTGGCGGGGCAGCAACTAATGAAAAACTGTTTTTT.

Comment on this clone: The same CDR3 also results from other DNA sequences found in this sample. CDR3 region: CASSLFPNYGYTF. DNA for the CDR3: TGTGCCAGCAGTTTGTTTCCTAACTATGGCTACACCTTC. This chain uses TRBV28 with TRBJ1-2; D is unresolved. V was shortened by 3 bases and J by 0 bases, with 5 bases between the two germline ends. CDR3 length: 13 residues. Germline assignment: CDR1 MDHEN and CDR2 SYDVKM.

The CDR3 loop is CAWSARGINGYTF. The CDR3 nucleotides read TGTGCCTGGAGTGCCAGGGGGATCAATGGCTACACCTTC. The V call is TRBV30, the J call TRBJ1-2, with 7 bases lining up with TRBD1. The V segment lost 1 base and the J segment 6 bases; nucleotides outside the gene matches: 5. CDR1 and CDR2 from the germline V gene are GTSNPN and SVGIG (reference sequence). The CDR3 spans 13 residues.

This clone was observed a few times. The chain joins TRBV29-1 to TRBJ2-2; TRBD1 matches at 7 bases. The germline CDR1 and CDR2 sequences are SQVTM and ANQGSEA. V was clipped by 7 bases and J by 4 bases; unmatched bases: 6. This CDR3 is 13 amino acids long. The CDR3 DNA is TGCAGCGGGTCACAGGGGACCACCGGGGAGCTGTTTTTT. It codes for CSGSQGTTGELFF.

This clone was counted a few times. In DNA form, the CDR3 reads TGTGCCAGCAGCTTAGATCGCGGGAGAAGCAATGAGCAGTTCTTC. This translates into CASSLDRGRSNEQFF. This chain uses TRBV7-8 with TRBJ2-1; 7 positions match TRBD2. CDR1 is SGHVS, CDR2 FQNEAQ, per germline. V gave up 1 base and J gave up 6 bases; unmatched junction bases: 6. The CDR3 has 15 residues.

The CDR3 reads CASSFGVSGANVLTF. In DNA form, the CDR3 reads TGTGCCAGCAGTTTCGGGGTCTCTGGGGCCAACGTCCTGACTTTC. J is TRBJ2-6 and V is TRBV27; D possibly corresponds to TRBD2 (5 bases). V was shortened by 3 bases and J by 0 bases, with 6 bases between the two germline ends. The CDR3 runs to 15 residues. The germline V gene has CDR1 MNHEY and CDR2 SMNVEV (reference sequence).

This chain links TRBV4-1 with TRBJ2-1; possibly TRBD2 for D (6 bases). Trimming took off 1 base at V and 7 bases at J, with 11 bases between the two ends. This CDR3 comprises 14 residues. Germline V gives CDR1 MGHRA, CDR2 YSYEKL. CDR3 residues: CASSQAGVGNEQFF. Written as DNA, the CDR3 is TGCGCCAGCAGCCAAGCGGGAGTCGGTAATGAGCAGTTCTTC.

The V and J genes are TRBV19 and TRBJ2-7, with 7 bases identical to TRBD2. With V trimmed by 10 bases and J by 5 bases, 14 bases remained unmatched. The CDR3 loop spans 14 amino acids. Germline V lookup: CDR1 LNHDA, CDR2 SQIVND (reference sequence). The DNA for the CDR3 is TGTGCCACCCAAAGCGGGACTCTCGGCAACGAGCAGTACTTC. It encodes CATQSGTLGNEQYF. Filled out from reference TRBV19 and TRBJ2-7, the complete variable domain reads DGGITQSPKYLFRKEGQNVTLSCEQNLNHDAMYWYRQDPGQGLRLIYYSQIVNDFQKGDIAEGYSVSREKKESFPLTVTSAQKNPTAFYLCATQSGTLGNEQYFGPGTRLTVT.